The 24 T cell receptor beta chains presented below share a single source sample, sequenced in a study of cytomegalovirus exposure and HLA in healthy donors. The primer mix had 60 Vbeta and 13 Jbeta primers. Measured with immunoSEQ multiplex PCR; TCRdb has only the in-frame clones, and not every one. Of approximately 56,000 clones listed, 55% to 80% are singletons. Sequenced sample: PBMCs. The receptors derive from a woman in her forties or fifties in good health and CMV-seropositive.

The CDR3 here is CASSVSGTGGHYEQYF. The CDR3 coding sequence is TGTGCCAGCAGTGTCAGCGGGACAGGGGGTCACTACGAGCAGTACTTC. V usage is TRBV6-4 and J usage is TRBJ2-7; TRBD1 matches 11 bases. The J segment lost 3 bases and the V segment lost 4 bases, leaving 8 bases of the junction unmatched. Germline CDR1 is MRHNA and CDR2 is SNTAGT. This CDR3 is built from 16 residues.

This chain connects TRBV6-6 to TRBJ2-1; 7 bases line up with TRBD2. CDR1 and CDR2 from the germline V gene are MNHNY and SVGAGI (reference sequence). V lost 5 bases, J lost 9 bases, and 7 bases stayed unmatched. This CDR3 region has 13 residues. The CDR3 protein is CASSPGGMSEQFF. The CDR3 DNA follows: TGTGCCAGCAGTCCCGGGGGGATGAGTGAGCAGTTCTTC.

The gene calls are TRBV7-8 and TRBJ2-7; perhaps TRBD1 as D (5 bases). The germline V and J ends were trimmed by 6 bases and 2 bases, with 11 bases remaining between them. Germline V gene sequence: CDR1 SGHVS, CDR2 FQNEAQ. The length of the CDR3 is 13 residues. The CDR3 sequence: CASSPVGPYEQYF. The CDR3 DNA reads TGTGCCAGCAGTCCCGTGGGGCCCTACGAGCAGTACTTC.

This clone has only one observation. The genes are TRBV27 and TRBJ1-5; a possible D gene is TRBD1 (6 bases). This CDR3 comprises 15 residues. Germline values: CDR1 MNHEY, CDR2 SMNVEV (reference sequence). V was trimmed by 1 base and J by 4 bases, leaving 11 bases between them. The CDR3 region has the DNA TGTGCCAGCAGTTTATTTACAGGGCCTAATCAGCCCCAGCATTTT. This codes for CASSLFTGPNQPQHF.

This clone was seen more than once but under ten times. The rearrangement joins TRBV4-2 to TRBJ1-1; 9 bases align to TRBD1. The ends lost 1 base at V and 6 bases at J; junction bases unmatched: 6. The V gene's germline CDR1 is LGHNA and CDR2 YNFKEQ. The CDR3 contains 15 residues. CDR3 bases: TGTGCCAGCAGCCAAGGTTCGACAGGGGGTCCTGAAGCTTTCTTT. Amino acids: CASSQGSTGGPEAFF.

The chain links TRBV28 to TRBJ1-2, with D tentatively TRBD1 (6 bases). The CDR3 consists of 11 residues. V was shortened by 3 bases and J by 8 bases, with 7 bases between the two germline ends. CDR1 MDHEN and CDR2 SYDVKM come from the germline V gene. The CDR3 loop is CASSFRGGYTF. In DNA form, the CDR3 reads TGTGCCAGCAGTTTTAGGGGGGGCTACACCTTC.

The genes are TRBV4-3 and TRBJ1-2; 7 bases line up with TRBD1. V shed 0 bases and J 4 bases; nucleotides not matched to a gene: 8. Germline CDR1 reads LGHNA; CDR2 reads YSLEER. The CDR3 spans 16 residues. The CDR3: CASSQDPRQGSYGYTF. CDR3 DNA sequence: TGCGCCAGCAGCCAAGACCCCCGACAGGGAAGCTATGGCTACACCTTC.

The rearrangement links TRBV19 to TRBJ2-5, with 7 bases that match TRBD1. The end of the DNA fits TRBJ2-7 better, so the J call may be wrong. The length of the CDR3 is 14 residues. The germline CDR1 and CDR2 sequences are LNHDA and SQIVND (reference sequence). The CDR3 DNA reads TGTGCCAGTAGTACTCGACAGGGAATCTACGAGCAGTACTTC. Encoded protein: CASSTRQGIYEQYF.

The gene calls are TRBV5-6 and TRBJ2-1; a weak D match, TRBD2 (6 bases). Trimming took 3 bases from V and 2 from J, leaving 15 bases between them. This CDR3 region has 16 residues. Germline V gene data show CDR1 as SGHDT and CDR2 as YYEEEE. CDR3 loop: CASSWRPGTAYNEQFF. CDR3 nucleotide sequence: TGTGCCAGCAGCTGGAGGCCCGGGACTGCCTACAATGAGCAGTTCTTC.

The rearrangement joins TRBV2 to TRBJ2-4, with 9 bases lining up with TRBD1. V gave up 6 bases and J gave up 6 bases; unmatched junction bases: 6. This CDR3 has 14 amino acids. The germline V gene has CDR1 SNHLY and CDR2 FYNNEI. The CDR3 region has the DNA TGTGCCAGCAGCGTAACGGGACAGGGAAACATTCAGTACTTC. It is translated as CASSVTGQGNIQYF.

The CDR3 protein is CASSQDQGTGKKLFF. The CDR3 bases are TGCGCCAGCAGCCAAGATCAGGGTACTGGAAAAAAACTGTTTTTT. The chain joins TRBV4-1 to TRBJ1-4; tentatively, D is TRBD1 (5 bases). With 0 bases removed from V and 9 bases from J, the gap between germline ends came to 14 bases. CDR3 size: 15 residues. The germline CDR1 and CDR2 sequences are MGHRA and YSYEKL.

V gene TRBV2 combines with J gene TRBJ2-5, with TRBD1 as a possible D gene (6 bases). The tail of the sequence fits TRBJ2-7 better, so the J call may be wrong. Germline CDR1 reads SNHLY; CDR2 reads FYNNEI. There are 15 residues in the CDR3. CDR3 in amino acids: CASRTTGQNSYEQYF. DNA of the CDR3: TGTGCCAGCAGAACGACAGGACAGAATTCCTACGAGCAGTACTTC.

V is TRBV5-4 and J is TRBJ1-1; a weak D match, TRBD1 (5 bases). CDR3 length: 14 amino acids. The V end lost 0 bases, the J end lost 0 bases, and 6 bases lay between the germline ends. Germline lookup yields CDR1 SGHNT and CDR2 YYREEE (reference sequence). The CDR3 is CASSLEQVNTEAFF. The CDR3 coding sequence is TGTGCCAGCAGCTTGGAACAGGTGAACACTGAAGCTTTCTTT.

This clone showed up just once. J is TRBJ2-1 and V is TRBV9, with a weak D call TRBD1 (5 bases). Between the trimmed V and J ends, which lost 0 bases and 6 bases, there was a span of 13 bases. This CDR3 region has 15 residues. Looked up from germline, CDR1 is SGDLS and CDR2 is YYNGEE. The CDR3 protein is CASSVETAGRNEQFF. For the CDR3, the DNA is TGTGCCAGCAGCGTAGAGACAGCCGGGCGCAATGAGCAGTTCTTC.

The chain employs TRBV7-3 and TRBJ2-3; TRBD2 matches 9 bases. Germline V CDR1 and CDR2: SGHTA, FQGTGA. The CDR3 length is 15 residues. Trimming took 4 bases from V and 4 from J; bases not matched to a gene: 6. CDR3 in DNA: TGTGCCAGCAGCTACGCGGGAGGGCCCGCAGATACGCAGTATTTT. It encodes CASSYAGGPADTQYF.

The chain links TRBV11-3 to TRBJ1-5, with 7 bases that match TRBD1. CDR1 and CDR2 (germline): SGHNT, YENEEA. This CDR3 has 13 residues. J was trimmed by 5 bases and V by 5 bases; bases with no gene match: 3. Here the CDR3 DNA reads TGTGCCAGCAGCCCCAGGGGGGATCAGCCCCAGCATTTT. Protein: CASSPRGDQPQHF.

In this sample, this clone turned up a few times. The chain carries TRBV4-3 and TRBJ2-3; D gene uncertain. The germline V and J ends were trimmed by 0 bases and 2 bases, with 9 bases remaining between them. Germline assignment: CDR1 LGHNA and CDR2 YSLEER. There are 15 residues in the CDR3. CDR3 in DNA: TGCGCCAGCAGCCAAGACTACCAAATCACAGATACGCAGTATTTT. Translating it yields CASSQDYQITDTQYF.

This clone was detected only a few times. The chain recombines TRBV13 with TRBJ1-3; D gene ambiguous. The CDR3 is made up of 13 amino acids. Trimming cost V 5 bases and J 0 bases, with 5 bases left between them. CDR1 is PRHDT, CDR2 FYEKMQ, per germline (reference sequence). Written as DNA, the CDR3 is TGTGCCAGCAGCCAGGTCTCTGGAAACACCATATATTTT. Its translation: CASSQVSGNTIYF.

This CDR3 reads CATQGVKQPQHF. CDR3 nucleotide sequence: TGTGCCACTCAGGGGGTCAAACAGCCCCAGCATTTT. The chain combines TRBV6-1 with TRBJ1-5, with TRBD1 identical over 7 bases. This CDR3 spans 12 amino acids. With V trimmed by 10 bases and J by 7 bases, 7 bases remained unmatched. Germline CDR1 reads MNHNS; CDR2 reads SASEGT.

This clone came up a few times. The chain uses TRBV7-2 and TRBJ2-2; 7 bases match TRBD1. Germline CDR1 reads SGHTA; CDR2 reads FQGNSA. After removal of 7 bases from V and 1 base from J, the junction contained 6 bases not matched to a gene. The CDR3 has 15 residues. The CDR3 region has the DNA TGTGCCAGCACCGTCGGACAGGTGAACACCGGGGAGCTGTTTTTT. Translation: CASTVGQVNTGELFF. The full variable domain, in which reference TRBV7-2 and TRBJ2-2 provide the parts outside the CDR3, is GAGVSQSPSNKVTEKGKDVELRCDPISGHTALYWYRQSLGQGLEFLIYFQGNSAPDKSGLPSDRFSAERTGGSVSTLTIQRTQQEDSAVYLCASTVGQVNTGELFFGEGSRLTVL.

This chain joins TRBV14 and TRBJ1-2; D possibly corresponds to TRBD1 (5 bases). There are 14 residues in the CDR3. With 5 bases removed from V and 4 bases from J, the gap between germline ends came to 14 bases. Germline-derived CDR1 and CDR2 are SGHDN and FVKESK. CDR3: CASSFELGGYGYTF. CDR3 in DNA: TGTGCCAGCAGCTTTGAACTCGGGGGCTATGGCTACACCTTC.

The gene calls are TRBV28 and TRBJ1-5; D unresolved. Germline assignment: CDR1 MDHEN and CDR2 SYDVKM. V was cut by 4 bases and J by 3 bases, with 4 bases left in between. The CDR3 spans 12 residues. CDR3 in DNA: TGTGCCAGCAGTTCTAACAATCAGCCCCAGCATTTT. Translated: CASSSNNQPQHF. The entire variable domain, with the rest obtained from reference TRBV28 and TRBJ1-5, is as follows: DVKVTQSSRYLVKRTGEKVFLECVQDMDHENMFWYRQDPGLGLRLIYFSYDVKMKEKGDIPEGYSVSREKKERFSLILESASTNQTSMYLCASSSNNQPQHFGDGTRLSIL.

This clone was recorded once. This chain joins TRBV4-2 and TRBJ1-2; 9 bases are a match to TRBD1. Germline assignment: CDR1 LGHNA and CDR2 YNFKEQ. V lost 1 base to trimming and J lost 1 base; unmatched junction nucleotides: 7. This CDR3 is built from 17 residues. CDR3 loop: CASSQAFGQGLNYGYTF. In nucleotides, the CDR3 is TGTGCCAGCAGCCAAGCCTTTGGACAGGGGCTTAACTATGGCTACACCTTC.

This clone is a singleton in its sample. CDR3 amino acids: CASSLDEGGRKMDEQFF. The CDR3 coding sequence is TGTGCCAGCAGCTTAGACGAAGGCGGGAGGAAGATGGATGAGCAGTTCTTC. This chain uses TRBV7-9 with TRBJ2-1; TRBD2 agrees at 8 bases. The CDR3 totals 17 residues. Germline V gene lookup returns CDR1 SEHNR and CDR2 FQNEAQ (reference sequence). The ends lost 1 base at V and 8 bases at J; junction bases unmatched: 13.